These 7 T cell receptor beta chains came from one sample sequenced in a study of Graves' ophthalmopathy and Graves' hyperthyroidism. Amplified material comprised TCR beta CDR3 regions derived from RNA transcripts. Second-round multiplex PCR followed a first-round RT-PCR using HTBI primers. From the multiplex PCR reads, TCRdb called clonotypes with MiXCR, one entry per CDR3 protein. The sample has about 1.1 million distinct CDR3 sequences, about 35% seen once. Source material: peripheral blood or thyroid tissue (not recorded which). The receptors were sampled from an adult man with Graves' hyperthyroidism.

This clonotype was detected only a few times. The CDR3 here is CASKAGRAGNTIYF. The CDR3 bases are TGTGCCAGCAAAGCCGGGAGGGCTGGAAACACCATATATTTT. This rearrangement joins TRBV12-3 or TRBV12-4 to TRBJ1-3; the D is unclear. The CDR3 has 14 amino acids. The V end was cut by 7 bases, the J end by 2 bases, with 12 bases between.

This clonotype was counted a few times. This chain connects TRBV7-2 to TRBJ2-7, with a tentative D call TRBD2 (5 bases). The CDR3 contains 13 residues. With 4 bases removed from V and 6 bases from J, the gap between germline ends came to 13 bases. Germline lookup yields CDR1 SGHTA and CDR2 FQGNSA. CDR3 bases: TGTGCCAGCAGCTCTCCTCAACTAGTCGAGCAGTACTTC. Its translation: CASSSPQLVEQYF.

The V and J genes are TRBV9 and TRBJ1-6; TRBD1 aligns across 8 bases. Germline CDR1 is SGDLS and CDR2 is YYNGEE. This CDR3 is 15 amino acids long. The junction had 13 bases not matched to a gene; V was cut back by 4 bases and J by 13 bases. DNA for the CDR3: TGTGCCAGCAGCTTCTCCGGGACAGGAGCTTTGCCCCTCCACTTT. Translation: CASSFSGTGALPLHF.

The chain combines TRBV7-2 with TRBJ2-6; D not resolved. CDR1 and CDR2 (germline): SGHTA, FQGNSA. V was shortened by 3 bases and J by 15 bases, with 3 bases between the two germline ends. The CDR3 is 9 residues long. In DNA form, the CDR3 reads TGTGCCAGCAGCTTCGACCTGACTTTC. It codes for CASSFDLTF.

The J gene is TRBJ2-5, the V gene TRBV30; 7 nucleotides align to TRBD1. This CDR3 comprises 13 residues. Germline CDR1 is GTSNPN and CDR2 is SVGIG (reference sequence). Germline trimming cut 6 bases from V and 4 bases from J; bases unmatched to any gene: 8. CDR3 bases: TGTGCCTGTGGGGCAGGGGGATCAGAGACCCAGTACTTC. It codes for CACGAGGSETQYF.

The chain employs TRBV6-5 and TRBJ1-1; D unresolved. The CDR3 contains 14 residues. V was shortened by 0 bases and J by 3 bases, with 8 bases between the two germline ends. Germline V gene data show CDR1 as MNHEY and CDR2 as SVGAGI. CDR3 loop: CASSYSGGHTEAFF. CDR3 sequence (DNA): TGTGCCAGCAGTTACTCCGGCGGGCACACTGAAGCTTTCTTT.

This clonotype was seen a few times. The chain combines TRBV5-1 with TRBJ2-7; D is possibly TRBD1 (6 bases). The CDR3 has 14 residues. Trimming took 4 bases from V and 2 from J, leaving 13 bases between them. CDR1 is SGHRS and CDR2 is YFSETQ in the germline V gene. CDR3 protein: CASSAAQGAYEQYF. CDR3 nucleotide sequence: TGCGCCAGCAGCGCCGCACAGGGAGCCTACGAGCAGTACTTC.